This TCR beta chain was captured in a study of T cells after yellow fever vaccination. Study findings and constraints: Overall, a small share of clonotypes was seen in both CD4 and CD8 compartments. The study noted that FACS-sorted repertoires could contain abundant clonotypes contaminating from the bulk population. Secondary responses were weaker yet peaked faster, day 5 versus 15.

CDR3 length: 15 amino acids. V was clipped by 3 bases and J by 5 bases; unmatched bases: 8. Looked up from germline, CDR1 is WNHNN and CDR2 is SYGVQD (reference sequence). TCRdb used MiXCR to reprocess the 5' RACE reads, holding one entry per CDR3 protein. The table lists fewer than 500,000 distinct CDR3 sequences, approximately 19% of them singletons. Turning to this clonotype: The target antigen is unknown.

J is TRBJ2-3 and V is TRBV10-1; 7 bases line up with TRBD1. The receptor comes from a man aged 18 to 35 who received the YFV17D yellow fever vaccine. Sequences were derived from PBMCs, sampled before the yellow fever booster vaccination. The DNA for the CDR3 is TGCGCCAGCAGTGACCGGGACAGCCTCCGAGATACGCAGTATTTT. Amino acid sequence: CASSDRDSLRDTQYF.